Below, 8 T cell receptor beta chains from the same sample are listed, as sequenced in a study of chemoradiotherapy in HPV16-positive cancers. Only in-frame clones appear in the TCRdb table, and some are missing; sequencing was by immunoSEQ multiplex PCR. Here the sample spans 4,000 to 5,500 clones, roughly 93% being singletons. This material was collected from a patient who underwent chemoradiotherapy. The origin of the receptors is a human donor with HPV-associated anogenital cancer.

V is TRBV19 and J is TRBJ2-3; 7 positions match TRBD2. V trimming: 7 bases; J trimming: 1 base; junction bases outside the gene matches: 14. The CDR3 has 17 residues. CDR1 LNHDA and CDR2 SQIVND come from the germline V gene (reference sequence). The CDR3 region has the DNA TGTGCCAGTACCGATATAAAGCGGGGAGCGGGCACAGATACGCAGTATTTT. Translating it yields CASTDIKRGAGTDTQYF.

This CDR3 reads CASSFDNEQFF. Written as DNA, the CDR3 is TGTGCCAGCAGCTTTGACAATGAGCAGTTCTTC. The V and J genes are TRBV7-3 and TRBJ2-1, with no clear D. The CDR3 is made up of 11 amino acids. With 3 bases removed from V and 5 bases from J, the gap between germline ends came to 2 bases. Germline-derived CDR1 and CDR2 are SGHTA and FQGTGA.

This sequence joins TRBV4-1 and TRBJ1-1, with a weak D call TRBD1 (5 bases). CDR3 length: 14 amino acids. CDR1 and CDR2 (germline): MGHRA, YSYEKL. The V end lost 1 base, the J end lost 4 bases, and 10 bases lay between the germline ends. CDR3 sequence (DNA): TGCGCCAGCAGCCAAGCTGGGGGGGGCACTGAAGCTTTCTTT. As protein: CASSQAGGGTEAFF.

This rearrangement joins TRBV12-5 to TRBJ2-5; 7 nucleotides agree with TRBD1. The CDR3 has 15 amino acids. Trimming at V came to 3 bases and at J to 4 bases, leaving 8 bases not matched to a gene. CDR1 and CDR2 (germline): LGHNT, FRNRAP. The CDR3 reads CASGFSQGVVETQYF. DNA of the CDR3: TGTGCTAGTGGTTTCAGTCAGGGGGTTGTAGAGACCCAGTACTTC.

The chain combines TRBV6-1 with TRBJ2-1, with D uncertain. Germline CDR1 and CDR2: MNHNS and SASEGT. CDR3 length: 13 residues. Trimming removed 3 bases from V and 3 bases from J, with 6 bases in between. The CDR3 sequence is CASSDSYYNEQFF. The CDR3 DNA is TGTGCCAGCAGTGACAGTTACTACAATGAGCAGTTCTTC.

The CDR3, as DNA: TGCAGCGTTGGACTGAGGTACGAGCAGTACTTC. Translation gives CSVGLRYEQYF. The rearrangement uses TRBV29-1 and TRBJ2-7; D uncertain. Trimming left V 4 bases short and J 4 bases short, with 8 bases between. Germline V gene data show CDR1 as SQVTM and CDR2 as ANQGSEA. CDR3 length: 11 residues.

The chain recombines TRBV19 with TRBJ1-4; D uncertain. Germline V gene data show CDR1 as LNHDA and CDR2 as SQIVND (reference sequence). V lost 3 bases and J 0 bases, leaving 17 bases between the germline ends. The CDR3 has 18 amino acids. The CDR3 region has the DNA TGTGCCAGTAGTATCACCCCCATCTTGATTGCAACTAATGAAAAACTGTTTTTT. Translated, it gives CASSITPILIATNEKLFF.

This chain uses TRBV29-1 with TRBJ1-4; D unresolved. The CDR3 loop spans 14 amino acids. CDR1 is SQVTM, CDR2 ANQGSEA, per germline. V lost 0 bases and J lost 7, with 12 bases in between. This CDR3 reads CSVEDEQGSEKLFF. The CDR3 DNA is TGCAGCGTTGAAGACGAACAAGGGAGTGAAAAACTGTTTTTT.